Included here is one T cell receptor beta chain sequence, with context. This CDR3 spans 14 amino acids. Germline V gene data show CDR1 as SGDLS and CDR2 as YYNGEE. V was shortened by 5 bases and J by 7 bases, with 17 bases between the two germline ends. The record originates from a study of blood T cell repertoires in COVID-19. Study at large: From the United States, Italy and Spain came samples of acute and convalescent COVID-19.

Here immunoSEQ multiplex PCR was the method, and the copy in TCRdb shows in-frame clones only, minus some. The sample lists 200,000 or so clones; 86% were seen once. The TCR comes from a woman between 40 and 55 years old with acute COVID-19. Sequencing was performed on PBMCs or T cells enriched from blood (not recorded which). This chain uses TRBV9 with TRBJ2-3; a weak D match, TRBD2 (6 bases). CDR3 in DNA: TGTGCCAGCAGTAGCGGTCGTAGCGGAAATACGCAGTATTTT. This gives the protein CASSSGRSGNTQYF.